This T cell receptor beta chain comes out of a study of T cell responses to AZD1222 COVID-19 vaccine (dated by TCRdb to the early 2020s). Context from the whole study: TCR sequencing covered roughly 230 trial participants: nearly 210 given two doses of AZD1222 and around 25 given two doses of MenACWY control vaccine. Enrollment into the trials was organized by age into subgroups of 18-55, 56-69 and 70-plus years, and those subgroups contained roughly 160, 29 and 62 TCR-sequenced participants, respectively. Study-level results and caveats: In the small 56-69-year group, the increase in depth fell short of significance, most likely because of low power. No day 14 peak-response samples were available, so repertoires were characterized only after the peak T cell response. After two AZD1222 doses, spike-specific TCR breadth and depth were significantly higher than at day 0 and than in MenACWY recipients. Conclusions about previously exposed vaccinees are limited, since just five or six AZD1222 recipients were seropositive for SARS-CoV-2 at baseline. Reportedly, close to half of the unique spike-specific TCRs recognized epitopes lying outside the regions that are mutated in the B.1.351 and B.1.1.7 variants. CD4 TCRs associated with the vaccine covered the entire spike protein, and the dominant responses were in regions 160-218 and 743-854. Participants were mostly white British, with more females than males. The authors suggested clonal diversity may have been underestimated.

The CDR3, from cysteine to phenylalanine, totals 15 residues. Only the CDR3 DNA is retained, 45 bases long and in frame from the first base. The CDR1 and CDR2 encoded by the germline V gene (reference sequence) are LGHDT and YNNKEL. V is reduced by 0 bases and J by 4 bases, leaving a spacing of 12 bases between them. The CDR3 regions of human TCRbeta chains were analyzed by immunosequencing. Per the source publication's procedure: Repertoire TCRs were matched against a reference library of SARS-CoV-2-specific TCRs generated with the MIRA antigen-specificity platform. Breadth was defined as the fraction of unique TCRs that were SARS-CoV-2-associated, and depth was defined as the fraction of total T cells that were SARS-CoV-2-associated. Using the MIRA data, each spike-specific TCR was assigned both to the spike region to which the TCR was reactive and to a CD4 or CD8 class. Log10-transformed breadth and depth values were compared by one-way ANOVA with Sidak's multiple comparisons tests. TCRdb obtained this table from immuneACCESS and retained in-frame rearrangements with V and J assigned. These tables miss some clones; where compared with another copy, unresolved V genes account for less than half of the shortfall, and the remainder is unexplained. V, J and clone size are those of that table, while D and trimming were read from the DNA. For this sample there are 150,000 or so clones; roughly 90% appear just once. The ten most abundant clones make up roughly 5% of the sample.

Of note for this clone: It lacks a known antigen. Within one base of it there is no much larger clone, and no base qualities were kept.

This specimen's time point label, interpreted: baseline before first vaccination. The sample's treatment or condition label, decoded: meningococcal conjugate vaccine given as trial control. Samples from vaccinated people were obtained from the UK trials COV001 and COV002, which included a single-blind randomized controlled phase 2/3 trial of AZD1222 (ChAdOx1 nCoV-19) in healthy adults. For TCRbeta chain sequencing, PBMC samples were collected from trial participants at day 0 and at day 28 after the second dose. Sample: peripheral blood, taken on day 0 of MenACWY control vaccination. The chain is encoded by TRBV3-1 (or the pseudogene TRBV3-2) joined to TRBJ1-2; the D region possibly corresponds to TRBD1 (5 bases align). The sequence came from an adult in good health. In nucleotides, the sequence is TGTGCCAGCAGCCAAGATAGGTCGACAGTCTATGGCTACACCTTC. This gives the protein CASSQDRSTVYGYTF.